Listed below are T cell receptor beta chains from one sample, sequenced in a study of response to subunit inactivated influenza vaccine. Via MiXCR, TCRdb re-called the RT-PCR reads, giving one row per CDR3 protein. The data hold around 470,000 distinct CDR3 sequences, with 6% to 9% observed a single time. The source material was PBMCs from blood, sampled about 23 months after vaccination. These receptors were obtained from a man between 45 and 75 years old who received an inactivated influenza vaccine. CDR3s include the opening cysteine and the closing phenylalanine or tryptophan. Each record gives: J gene, clone size, D gene, V gene, CDR3 protein, CDR3 DNA. D genes are given only for firm matches. Clone sizes are given selectively: once, few, many, or a class where the clone is expanded.

>TRBJ2-5|few|NA|TRBV6-2/TRBV6-3
CASSYGGTPRETQYF
TGTGCCAGCAGTTACGGTGGGACACCGAGGGAGACCCAGTACTTC
>TRBJ2-3|many|TRBD2|TRBV5-1
CASSLVLAGFEDTQYF
TGCGCCAGCAGCTTGGTTCTAGCGGGATTTGAAGATACGCAGTATTTT
>TRBJ2-6|few|NA|TRBV7-2
CASSFRGLFSGANVLTF
TGTGCCAGCAGCTTTAGGGGTTTGTTCTCTGGGGCCAACGTCCTGACTTTC
>TRBJ2-2|NA|NA|TRBV5-8
CASSSLVGPTGELFF
TGTGCCAGCAGCTCCCTTGTAGGGCCCACCGGGGAGCTGTTTTTT
>TRBJ2-7|many|NA|TRBV20-1
CSARDWTSVDYEQYF
TGCAGTGCTAGAGATTGGACGAGCGTTGACTACGAGCAGTACTTC
>TRBJ2-2|many|NA|TRBV5-1
CASSLAETTGELFF
TGCGCCAGCAGCTTGGCCGAGACGACCGGGGAGCTGTTTTTT
>TRBJ1-6|few|TRBD1|TRBV10-3
CAISGQGKGSPLHF
TGTGCCATTTCGGGACAGGGGAAAGGATCACCCCTCCACTTT
>TRBJ1-2|NA|NA|TRBV6-1
CASSERQAPYGYTF
TGTGCCAGCAGTGAACGACAGGCGCCGTATGGCTACACCTTC
>TRBJ2-2|many|NA|TRBV5-5
CASSLARVSTGELFF
TGTGCCAGCAGCTTGGCCAGGGTGAGCACCGGGGAGCTGTTTTTT
>TRBJ1-2|few|NA|TRBV18
CASSLSEALNYGYTF
TGTGCCAGCTCACTCTCTGAGGCACTTAACTATGGCTACACCTTC
>TRBJ1-5|NA|NA|TRBV28
CASSSTVEVSNQPQHF
TGTGCCAGCAGTTCGACGGTGGAGGTTAGCAATCAGCCCCAGCATTTT
>TRBJ2-3|many|TRBD1|TRBV9
CASSVGGQGTDTQYF
TGTGCCAGCAGCGTAGGAGGACAGGGTACAGATACGCAGTATTTT
>TRBJ2-3|NA|TRBD2|TRBV6-1
CASRGSTGGSPDTQYF
TGTGCCAGCAGGGGTTCCACCGGCGGGAGCCCAGATACGCAGTATTTT
>TRBJ2-1|NA|NA|TRBV20-1
CSARVSGEGGQFF
TGCAGTGCTAGAGTCAGTGGTGAGGGGGGGCAGTTCTTC
>TRBJ2-3|few|NA|TRBV5-1
CASSDSTSGRNTQYF
TGCGCCAGCAGCGATTCGACCAGCGGACGAAATACGCAGTATTTT
>TRBJ1-4|many|TRBD1|TRBV10-3
CAISGAGQGVEKLFF
TGTGCCATCAGTGGAGCGGGACAGGGGGTTGAAAAACTGTTTTTT
>TRBJ1-1|many|NA|TRBV29-1
CSVVAAMNTEAFF
TGCAGCGTTGTGGCAGCGATGAACACTGAAGCTTTCTTT
>TRBJ1-1|many|TRBD1|TRBV10-3
CATIGQVNTEAFF
TGTGCCACCATCGGACAGGTGAACACTGAAGCTTTCTTT
>TRBJ1-5|few|NA|TRBV20-1
CSASLKGLKNQPQHF
TGCAGTGCTAGTCTAAAGGGACTTAAGAATCAGCCCCAGCATTTT
>TRBJ2-4|few|TRBD1|TRBV19
CASEPGQGYIQYF
TGTGCCAGCGAGCCGGGACAGGGATACATTCAGTACTTC
>TRBJ2-3|NA|NA|TRBV6-1
CASRRTGISDTQYF
TGTGCCAGCAGGAGAACAGGGATATCAGATACGCAGTATTTT
>TRBJ2-3|few|TRBD2|TRBV6-5
CASSYSTSGDADTQYF
TGTGCCAGCAGTTACTCGACTAGCGGGGATGCGGATACGCAGTATTTT
>TRBJ2-7|NA|NA|TRBV7-6
CASSFTDTSYEQYF
TGTGCCAGCAGCTTTACGGACACTTCCTACGAGCAGTACTTC
>TRBJ1-6|few|NA|TRBV6-2/TRBV6-3
CASSYSGSDWNSPLHF
TGTGCCAGCAGTTACTCGGGGAGTGATTGGAATTCACCCCTCCACTTT
>TRBJ2-3|few|NA|TRBV10-3
CAISGLRDGSTDTQYF
TGTGCCATCAGTGGGCTCAGGGACGGGTCCACAGATACGCAGTATTTT
>TRBJ2-2|few|NA|TRBV5-4
CASSFQGSGSGELFF
TGTGCCAGCAGCTTTCAAGGGTCGGGGTCCGGGGAGCTGTTTTTT
>TRBJ2-7|few|NA|TRBV12-3/TRBV12-4
CASSRIGGYEQYF
TGTGCCAGCAGCCGTATCGGCGGCTACGAGCAGTACTTC
>TRBJ1-5|many|NA|TRBV7-8
CASSPSGGGRSNQPQHF
TGTGCCAGCAGCCCCTCTGGGGGCGGGAGGAGCAATCAGCCCCAGCATTTT
>TRBJ1-6|few|NA|TRBV6-1
CASSRGPSGHGGPPLHF
TGTGCCAGCAGTCGGGGACCCTCGGGACACGGCGGCCCACCCCTCCACTTT
>TRBJ2-5|many|NA|TRBV5-1
CASSLGAAQETQYF
TGCGCCAGCAGCCTCGGGGCAGCGCAAGAGACCCAGTACTTC
>TRBJ2-7|few|NA|TRBV2
CASSLRVGNEQYF
TGTGCCAGCAGCCTGAGAGTAGGAAATGAGCAGTACTTC
>TRBJ2-4|many|TRBD2|TRBV7-9
CASSLAGGAKNIQYF
TGTGCCAGCAGCTTAGCGGGAGGGGCCAAAAACATTCAGTACTTC
>TRBJ1-1|NA|NA|TRBV7-6
CASSLGSGRGTEAFF
TGTGCCAGCAGCTTAGGGTCCGGCCGTGGCACTGAAGCTTTCTTT
>TRBJ2-3|many|NA|TRBV29-1
CSASGVDTQYF
TGCAGCGCCTCAGGGGTAGATACGCAGTATTTT
>TRBJ1-5|few|TRBD1|TRBV5-6
CASSPGQGTNQPQHF
TGTGCCAGCAGTCCTGGACAGGGGACGAATCAGCCCCAGCATTTT
>TRBJ1-5|NA|NA|TRBV20-1
CSATQEGGPPQHF
TGCAGTGCGACCCAGGAGGGGGGGCCGCCCCAGCATTTT
>TRBJ1-2|NA|NA|TRBV4-1
CASSAEPRNYGYTF
TGCGCCAGCAGTGCTGAGCCAAGAAACTATGGCTACACCTTC
>TRBJ2-1|NA|NA|TRBV28
CASSTGLRSSYNEQFF
TGTGCCAGCAGTACCGGGCTCCGGAGCTCCTACAATGAGCAGTTCTTC
>TRBJ2-3|many|TRBD1|TRBV3-1
CASSQNRGLTDTQYF
TGTGCCAGCAGCCAGAACAGGGGCCTTACAGATACGCAGTATTTT
>TRBJ2-3|NA|NA|TRBV4-3
CASSQAASGRGTDTQYF
TGCGCCAGCAGCCAAGCAGCGTCGGGTCGCGGCACAGATACGCAGTATTTT
>TRBJ1-3|NA|NA|TRBV29-1
CSVERSGNTIYF
TGCAGCGTTGAGCGGTCTGGAAACACCATATATTTT
>TRBJ2-7|few|TRBD1|TRBV28
CASSLRTGGPFSYEQYF
TGTGCCAGCAGTCTCCGTACAGGGGGTCCTTTCTCCTACGAGCAGTACTTC
>TRBJ2-7|few|NA|TRBV15
CATSRDVPGVYEQYF
TGTGCCACCAGCAGAGACGTGCCGGGAGTTTACGAGCAGTACTTC
>TRBJ2-7|few|TRBD1|TRBV4-2
CASSQEGTGGSYEQYF
TGTGCCAGCAGCCAAGAAGGGACAGGGGGTTCCTACGAGCAGTACTTC
>TRBJ2-1|NA|NA|TRBV4-2
CASSPSVTEYNEQFF
TGTGCCAGCAGCCCTAGCGTGACGGAATACAATGAGCAGTTCTTC
>TRBJ2-3|NA|NA|TRBV12-3/TRBV12-4
CASTSGPRSTDTQYF
TGTGCCAGCACCTCAGGTCCTAGAAGCACAGATACGCAGTATTTT
>TRBJ2-3|NA|TRBD1|TRBV3-1
CASSLRLKGQGADTQYF
TGTGCCAGCAGCCTCCGACTTAAGGGACAGGGGGCAGATACGCAGTATTTT
>TRBJ1-1|few|NA|TRBV20-1
CSAIAPPSAEAFF
TGCAGTGCAATTGCCCCGCCAAGCGCTGAAGCTTTCTTT